This TCR beta chain was retrieved from a study of T cells in Graves' hyperthyroidism and ophthalmopathy. Across the whole study: Pretreatment peripheral blood was obtained at initial diagnosis. Whole-study results and caveats: Clonotypes that were expanded in thyroid above 0.001 mostly appeared in blood too. Ophthalmopathy, which appeared later, was predicted by the model a median about 6 months before onset.

This CDR3 is built from 11 residues. Germline V gene data show CDR1 as SGHNT and CDR2 as YYREEE (reference sequence). The V gene lost 4 bases and the J gene lost 6 bases, with 7 bases spanning the gap. Amplified TCR beta CDR3 regions came from RNA transcripts. Using the HTBI primer set, a first-round RT-PCR was run on the TCR CDR3. TCRdb reanalysed the multiplex PCR reads using MiXCR and keeps one entry per CDR3 protein. The data hold roughly 500,000 distinct CDR3 sequences, with less than 25% observed a single time. Disease lasting under 3 months, a NOSPECS grade of at least 4, and a Clinical Activity Score of at least 3 were features of the ophthalmopathy patients. For this clonotype: The antigen is unknown.

Specimen: blood. This receptor was identified in a woman aged 70-85 years with Graves' ophthalmopathy. The chain recombines TRBV5-4 with TRBJ1-1; D ambiguous. CDR3 in amino acids: CASSNTAEAFF. The DNA for the CDR3 is TGTGCCAGCAGCAACACAGCTGAAGCTTTCTTT.